The clone carrying this T cell receptor (beta chain) was detected once. The data derive from a study of technical replicates of blood from several donors. The CDR3 has 14 residues. CDR1 SGHTA and CDR2 FQGNSA come from the germline V gene. V was clipped by 3 bases and J by 5 bases, with 13 bases between them. Some clones are missing from TCRdb's copy, which holds only in-frame ones; the method was immunoSEQ multiplex PCR. The sample has over 75,000 clones; around 97% are singletons. The receptor comes from a human donor in good health. The rearrangement links TRBV7-2 to TRBJ1-1, with a weak D call TRBD1 (5 bases). The sample comprised T cells isolated from PBMCs. CDR3 sequence: CASSFRQGGTEAFF. Here the CDR3 DNA reads TGTGCCAGCAGCTTTAGGCAGGGTGGAACTGAAGCTTTCTTT. The entire variable domain, with the rest obtained from reference TRBV7-2 and TRBJ1-1, is as follows: GAGVSQSPSNKVTEKGKDVELRCDPISGHTALYWYRQSLGQGLEFLIYFQGNSAPDKSGLPSDRFSAERTGGSVSTLTIQRTQQEDSAVYLCASSFRQGGTEAFFGQGTRLTVV.